This record concerns one T cell receptor beta chain sequence. The V gene lost 4 bases and the J gene lost 7 bases, with 12 bases spanning the gap. Per the germline V gene, CDR1 is SGDLS and CDR2 is YYNGEE. The CDR3 runs 12 residues. The sample belongs to a study of cytomegalovirus exposure and HLA in healthy donors. The method was immunoSEQ multiplex PCR; TCRdb's version includes in-frame clones alone and lacks a portion of them. The profile shows about 330,000 clones, 87% of them singletons. The gene calls are TRBV9 and TRBJ2-7, with a possible D match to TRBD2 (5 bases). The sample was PBMCs. The receptor was derived from a woman aged 25 to 45 in good health and CMV-seropositive. CDR3 DNA sequence: TGTGCCAGCAGCCCCCGGGGTATGGAGCAGTACTTC. Its translation is CASSPRGMEQYF.